The 20 T cell receptor beta chains below all came from one sample that was sequenced in a study of blood T cell repertoires in COVID-19. The method was immunoSEQ multiplex PCR; TCRdb's version includes in-frame clones alone and lacks a portion of them. The sample has some 110,000 clones, approximately 85% seen once. Material: peripheral blood. Source of these receptors: a woman aged 80 or over with COVID-19, enrolled during active disease.

The V call is TRBV5-1, the J call TRBJ2-3, with unresolved D. V lost 2 bases, J lost 2 bases, and 12 bases lay in between. The CDR3 has 15 residues. Germline CDR1 reads SGHRS; CDR2 reads YFSETQ. CDR3: CASSLAGQSTDTQYF. DNA for the CDR3: TGCGCCAGCAGCTTAGCTGGGCAGTCCACAGATACGCAGTATTTT.

V and J are TRBV7-9 and TRBJ2-7; 7 bases align to TRBD1. The trim removed 7 bases at V and 5 bases at J, leaving 11 bases unmatched. Per germline, CDR1 SEHNR and CDR2 FQNEAQ (reference sequence). The CDR3 is 14 residues long. The CDR3 nucleotides are TGTGCCAGCACCATACAGGGGCTAAGGGACGAGCAGTACTTC. This translates into CASTIQGLRDEQYF.

The rearrangement uses TRBV9 and TRBJ1-6, with 7 bases lining up with TRBD1. Trimming cost V 3 bases and J 5 bases; bases outside gene matches: 11. CDR3 length equals 17 residues. Germline values: CDR1 SGDLS, CDR2 YYNGEE. CDR3 DNA sequence: TGTGCCAGCAGCGGCGGGCGAGGGACAGCAAATAATTCACCCCTCCACTTT. It yields the protein CASSGGRGTANNSPLHF.

In its sample, this clone was seen once. The chain couples TRBV12-5 to TRBJ2-1; D call uncertain. Germline-derived CDR1 and CDR2 are LGHNT and FRNRAP. The CDR3 covers 15 residues. As DNA, the CDR3 is TGTGCAGTTAGGAAGTCGAACAGCCCCTACAATGAGCAGTTCTTC. It encodes CAVRKSNSPYNEQFF. Drawing the rest from reference TRBV12-5 and TRBJ2-1, the complete variable domain is DARVTQTPRHKVTEMGQEVTMRCQPILGHNTVFWYRQTMMQGLELLAYFRNRAPLDDSGMPKDRFSAEMPDATLATLKIQPSEPRDSAVYFCAVRKSNSPYNEQFFGPGTRLTVL.

The rearrangement uses TRBV3-1 (or the pseudogene TRBV3-2) and TRBJ2-7; maybe TRBD2 (5 bases). The CDR3 consists of 14 residues. Germline-derived CDR1 and CDR2 are LGHDT and YNNKEL (reference sequence). Trimming shortened V by 4 bases and J by 6 bases, and 16 bases separated the two germline ends. Here the CDR3 reads CASSPGPGVGEQYF. The CDR3 bases are TGTGCCAGCAGCCCCGGGCCCGGGGTCGGCGAGCAGTACTTC.

The chain carries TRBV14 and TRBJ2-5; TRBD2 matches at 16 bases. The V and J ends lost 5 bases and 4 bases, in that order; junction bases with no gene match: 7. Germline values: CDR1 SGHDN, CDR2 FVKESK. The CDR3 sequence is 17 residues long. Written as DNA, the CDR3 is TGTGCCAGCAGCTACGGGACTAGCGGGAGGGCCTCAGAGACCCAGTACTTC. It yields the protein CASSYGTSGRASETQYF.

The rearrangement links TRBV18 to TRBJ2-5, with 11 bases matching TRBD2. The CDR3 is 15 amino acids. The germline CDR1 and CDR2 sequences are KGHSH and LQKENI. The CDR3 coding sequence is TGTGCGACACAACTACGGCTAGCGGGAGGCGAGACCCAGTACTTC. It yields the protein CATQLRLAGGETQYF.

The rearrangement links TRBV19 to TRBJ2-4; TRBD1 is a possible D gene (6 bases). Trimming cost V 5 bases and J 3 bases, with 11 bases left between them. The length of the CDR3 is 14 residues. The germline CDR1 and CDR2 sequences are LNHDA and SQIVND (reference sequence). CDR3 loop: CASSSDRSKNIQYF. CDR3 nucleotides: TGTGCCAGTAGTTCCGACAGGAGCAAAAACATTCAGTACTTC.

The gene calls are TRBV24-1 and TRBJ2-3; 8 bases agree with TRBD1. Unmatched junction bases numbered 7, after V lost 9 bases and J lost 3 bases. Germline V gives CDR1 KGHDR, CDR2 SFDVKD. The CDR3 has 14 amino acids. CDR3 DNA sequence: TGTGCCACCGTTGACAGGGGCGAGACAGATACGCAGTATTTT. It codes for CATVDRGETDTQYF.

This clone was observed once. J is TRBJ1-6 and V is TRBV5-1; 10 bases agree with TRBD1. Germline V gene lookup returns CDR1 SGHRS and CDR2 YFSETQ. V lost 0 bases to trimming and J lost 9 bases; unmatched junction nucleotides: 3. The CDR3 length is 15 residues. CDR3 protein: CASSLAGQGFSPLHF. CDR3 DNA sequence: TGCGCCAGCAGCTTGGCGGGACAGGGGTTTTCACCCCTCCACTTT.

CDR3 sequence reads: CASSLEEGLNTEAFF. DNA of the CDR3: TGCGCCAGCAGCTTGGAGGAGGGCCTGAACACTGAAGCTTTCTTT. The chain links TRBV5-1 to TRBJ1-1; D unresolved. Trimming removed 0 bases from V and 0 bases from J, with 9 bases in between. CDR1 and CDR2 (germline): SGHRS, YFSETQ. There are 15 residues in the CDR3.

The genes are TRBV7-2 and TRBJ1-6; a weak D match, TRBD1 (5 bases). Per the germline V gene, CDR1 is SGHTA and CDR2 is FQGNSA. V lost 5 bases and J 3 bases, leaving 11 bases between the germline ends. This CDR3 has 15 amino acids. The CDR3 DNA is TGTGCCAGCAGCACCCCCGGGGGCTATAATTCACCCCTCCACTTT. It encodes CASSTPGGYNSPLHF.

V and J are TRBV7-9 and TRBJ1-5; TRBD1 is a possible D gene (5 bases). Germline V gene lookup returns CDR1 SEHNR and CDR2 FQNEAQ (reference sequence). The CDR3 spans 12 residues. V lost 8 bases to trimming and J lost 4 bases, with 9 bases between them. As DNA, the CDR3 is TGTGCCAGCGGGGCGGGAAATCAGCCCCAGCATTTT. This translates into CASGAGNQPQHF.

CDR3 sequence (DNA): TGTGCCAGCTCACCAATAACTAGCACAGATACGCAGTATTTT. It specifies CASSPITSTDTQYF. The chain joins TRBV18 to TRBJ2-3; D gene ambiguous. CDR3 size: 14 residues. The V gene lost 2 bases and the J gene lost 0 bases, with 6 bases spanning the gap. Germline V lookup: CDR1 KGHSH, CDR2 LQKENI.

The V gene is TRBV5-8, the J gene TRBJ1-2, with 10 bases lining up with TRBD1. Looked up from germline, CDR1 is SGHTS and CDR2 is YDEGEE. V lost 3 bases to trimming and J lost 4 bases; unmatched junction nucleotides: 9. The CDR3 consists of 16 residues. CDR3 sequence: CASSYEGQGRFYGYTF. DNA of the CDR3: TGTGCCAGCAGCTATGAGGGACAGGGGCGATTCTATGGCTACACCTTC. Supplemented by reference TRBV5-8 and TRBJ1-2, the full variable domain reads EAGVTQSPTHLIKTRGQQATLRCSPISGHTSVYWYQQALGLGLQFLLWYDEGEERNRGNFPPRFSGRQFPNYSSELNVNALELEDSALYLCASSYEGQGRFYGYTFGSGTRLTVV.

The V and J genes are TRBV6-5 and TRBJ2-1; 8 nucleotides line up with TRBD1. CDR1 and CDR2 from the germline V gene are MNHEY and SVGAGI. This CDR3 is 15 amino acids long. With 9 bases clipped from V and 0 bases from J, the junction kept 7 bases outside the gene matches. The CDR3 DNA is TGTGCCAGTAACAGGGGGATCAGCTCCTACAATGAGCAGTTCTTC. The encoded protein is CASNRGISSYNEQFF.

The gene calls are TRBV4-2 and TRBJ2-5; TRBD2 might be the D (7 bases). The germline gives CDR1 LGHNA, CDR2 YNFKEQ. This CDR3 has 16 amino acids. V shed 4 bases and J shed 5 bases, with 20 bases lying between them. In DNA, the CDR3 is TGTGCCAGCAGCCGAGGGGGGGACTTGGCGGACGAGACCCAGTACTTC. Amino acids: CASSRGGDLADETQYF.

The chain employs TRBV27 and TRBJ2-2; weak D call: TRBD2 (5 bases). Germline CDR1 and CDR2: MNHEY and SMNVEV (reference sequence). The length of the CDR3 is 15 residues. The V and J ends lost 1 base and 2 bases respectively, with 8 bases between them. The CDR3 protein is CASSLFRENTGELFF. DNA for the CDR3: TGTGCCAGCAGTTTATTCCGGGAAAACACCGGGGAGCTGTTTTTT.

CDR3 DNA sequence: TGTGCCAGCTCACCCCGGGGGCGGGAGGGCGAGCAGTACTTC. Translating gives CASSPRGREGEQYF. V is TRBV18 and J is TRBJ2-7; 9 bases line up with TRBD2. This CDR3 is built from 14 residues. Germline CDR1 is KGHSH and CDR2 is LQKENI. J gave up 6 bases and V 3 bases, and 6 bases lay outside the gene matches. Together with reference TRBV18 and TRBJ2-7, the CDR3 gives the full variable domain: NAGVMQNPRHLVRRRGQEARLRCSPMKGHSHVYWYRQLPEEGLKFMVYLQKENIIDESGMPKERFSAEFPKEGPSILRIQQVVRGDSAAYFCASSPRGREGEQYFGPGTRLTVT.

The table lists this clone with a count of one. The chain has TRBV4-3 and TRBJ1-4; D not resolved. CDR3 length: 14 residues. V was pared by 2 bases and J by 7 bases, with 11 bases between. Germline V gene lookup returns CDR1 LGHNA and CDR2 YSLEER. CDR3 amino acids: CASSQTERGEKLFF. Written as DNA, the CDR3 is TGCGCCAGCAGCCAAACGGAGCGAGGTGAAAAACTGTTTTTT.